This T cell receptor beta chain was retrieved from a study of Ad26.COV2.S vaccination and SARS-CoV-2 variants (dated by TCRdb to about 2021). About the study as a whole: Vaccine-arm donors were drawn from COV1001, a multicentre, randomized, double-blind, placebo-controlled phase I-IIa trial of Ad26.COV2.S in healthy adults. Ad26.COV2.S was administered intramuscularly at 5 x 10^10 or 1 x 10^11 viral particles, either as a single shot or as two shots given 56 days apart. A total of 32 samples were included in the TCR-sequenced set, comprising 19 Ad26.COV2.S vaccine recipients, 5 placebo recipients and 8 SARS-CoV-2 convalescent individuals. Investigators did not know the trial group allocation while performing experiments and assessing outcomes. Participants in the trial were split at random into five groups of five each, receiving low-dose or high-dose Ad26.COV2.S once or twice, or else placebo on both occasions. TCRbeta repertoire sequencing was used to assess the specificity and breadth of SARS-CoV-2-reactive T cell receptors after Ad26.COV2.S vaccination. What the authors observed across the whole study: After vaccination, spike-specific CD8+ and CD4+ T cell responses were reported to show substantial breadth. Compared with placebo recipients, Ad26.COV2.S recipients showed higher spike-specific TCR breadth (P = 0.0014). The authors noted that the TCR breadth and depth analyses may have underestimated total T cell responses. The study was not powered to compare responses between vaccine doses or regimens. Non-spike TCR breadth was comparable between vaccine and placebo recipients, consistent with the vaccine containing only spike.

At the junction V is shortened by 4 bases and J by 5 bases; bases outside the gene matches: 8. From the germline V gene, CDR1 is SGHRS and CDR2 is YFSETQ. The CDR3 goes from the cysteine to the phenylalanine over 17 residues. The kept DNA is CDR3 alone, 51 bases in frame from the first base. The immunoSEQ Assay was used to sequence TCRbeta CDR3 regions. After extraction, genomic DNA underwent amplification by bias-controlled multiplex PCR, followed by high-throughput sequencing. In the authors' own workflow: To quantify the absolute abundance of every unique TCRbeta CDR3 region, sequences were collapsed and filtered. T cell fraction was estimated by normalizing TCRbeta template counts to usable DNA, which was measured by amplifying reference genes present in all nucleated cells. Repertoire TCRs were annotated as SARS-CoV-2-specific by exact matching of V gene, CDR3 amino acid sequence and J gene to a known reactive TCR set. The reference SARS-CoV-2 TCR set was obtained from MIRA and was filtered for enrichment in COVID-19-positive ImmuneCODE repertoires, whereby public or cross-reactive TCRs were removed. Using the MIRA antigens, annotated TCRs were further analysed by specific ORF or by position within an ORF. Depth was the summed frequency of annotated unique rearrangements, while breadth was defined as annotated unique rearrangements over total unique productive rearrangements. Group comparisons of TCR breadth used two-sided Wilcoxon rank-sum tests. Not all clones reach the TCRdb copy of this immuneACCESS table, which keeps in-frame sequences only. Checked studies attribute under half of the gap to unresolved V genes and leave the rest unexplained. V, J and clone size reflect that table, while D and trimming were determined from the DNA. Within this sample are a few hundred thousand clones, with about nine tenths of them counted one time only. About 3.4% of the sample goes to the ten largest clones.

This specimen's treatment or condition label, interpreted: roughly 19 received Ad26.COV2.S at low or high dose, single or two shots; about 5 received placebo; per-sample allocation not given. For vaccine and placebo recipients, repertoires were sequenced using samples collected on day 63 after the first injection. Between 29 July and 7 August 2020, Cohort 1b enrolled about two dozen adults aged 18-55 years at one site in Boston, USA. Ad26.COV2.S was a replication-incompetent adenovirus type 26 vector that expressed a prefusion-stabilized SARS-CoV-2 spike protein derived from the original Wuhan strain. Regarding this clone: No antigen is known for it. It has no much larger one-base neighbor in the sample; base qualities were not kept.

Here the chain combines TRBV5-1 and TRBJ1-6, with 11 bases aligning to TRBD1. The TCR sequence derives from a person between 18 and 59 years old who received the Ad26.COV2.S COVID-19 vaccine or a placebo. Sequenced here: peripheral blood, sampled in a trial of Ad26.COV2.S vaccine versus placebo. The DNA sequence is as follows: TGCGCCAGCAGCCATGGACAGGGGGCCTTTAATAATTCACCCCTCCACTTT. Translated, it reads CASSHGQGAFNNSPLHF.